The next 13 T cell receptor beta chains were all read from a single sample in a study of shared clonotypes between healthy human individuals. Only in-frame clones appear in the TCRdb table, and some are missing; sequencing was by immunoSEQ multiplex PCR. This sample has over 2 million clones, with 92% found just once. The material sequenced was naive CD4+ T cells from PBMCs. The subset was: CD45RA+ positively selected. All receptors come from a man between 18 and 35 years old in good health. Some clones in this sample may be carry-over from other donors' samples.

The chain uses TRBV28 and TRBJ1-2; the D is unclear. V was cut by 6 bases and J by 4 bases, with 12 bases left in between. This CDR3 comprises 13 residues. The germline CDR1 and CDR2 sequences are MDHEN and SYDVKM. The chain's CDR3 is CASSQTGVYGYTF. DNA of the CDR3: TGTGCCAGCAGCCAAACCGGGGTCTATGGCTACACCTTC.

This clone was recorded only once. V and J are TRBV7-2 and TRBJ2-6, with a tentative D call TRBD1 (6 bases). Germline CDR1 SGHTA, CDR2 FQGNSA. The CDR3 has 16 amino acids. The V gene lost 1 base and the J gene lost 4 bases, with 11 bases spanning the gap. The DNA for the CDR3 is TGTGCCAGCAGCTTAGGCACAGGGTGGGGGGCCAACGTCCTGACTTTC. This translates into CASSLGTGWGANVLTF.

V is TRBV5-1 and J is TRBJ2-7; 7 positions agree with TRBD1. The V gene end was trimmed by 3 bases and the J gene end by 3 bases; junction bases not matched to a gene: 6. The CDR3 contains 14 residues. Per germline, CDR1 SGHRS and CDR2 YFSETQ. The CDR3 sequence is CASSSNRDSYEQYF. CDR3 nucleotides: TGCGCCAGCAGCTCCAACCGGGACAGCTACGAGCAGTACTTC. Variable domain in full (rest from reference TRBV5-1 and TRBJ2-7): KAGVTQTPRYLIKTRGQQVTLSCSPISGHRSVSWYQQTPGQGLQFLFEYFSETQRNKGNFPGRFSGRQFSNSRSEMNVSTLELGDSALYLCASSSNRDSYEQYFGPGTRLTVT.

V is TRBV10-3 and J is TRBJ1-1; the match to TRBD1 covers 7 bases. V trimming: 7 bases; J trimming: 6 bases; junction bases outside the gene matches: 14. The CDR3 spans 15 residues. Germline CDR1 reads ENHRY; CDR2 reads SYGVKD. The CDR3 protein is CAITPGDRRESEAFF. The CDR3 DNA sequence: TGTGCCATCACCCCAGGGGACAGACGAGAATCTGAAGCTTTCTTT.

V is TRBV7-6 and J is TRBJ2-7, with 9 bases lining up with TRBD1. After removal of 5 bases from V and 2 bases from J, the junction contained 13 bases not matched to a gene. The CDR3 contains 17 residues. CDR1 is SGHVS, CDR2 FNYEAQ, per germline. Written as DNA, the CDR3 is TGTGCCAGCAGCACTCCCTCCGGGACAGGGTTTCCCTACGAGCAGTACTTC. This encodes CASSTPSGTGFPYEQYF.

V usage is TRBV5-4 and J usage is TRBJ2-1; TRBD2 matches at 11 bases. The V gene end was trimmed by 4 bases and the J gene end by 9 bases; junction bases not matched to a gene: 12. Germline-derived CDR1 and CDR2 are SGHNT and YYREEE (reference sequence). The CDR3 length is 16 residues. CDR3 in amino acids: CASSPGSGLAGAEQFF. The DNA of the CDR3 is TGTGCCAGCAGCCCCGGCAGCGGACTAGCGGGTGCTGAGCAGTTCTTC. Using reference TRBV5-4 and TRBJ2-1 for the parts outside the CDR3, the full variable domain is ETGVTQSPTHLIKTRGQQVTLRCSSQSGHNTVSWYQQALGQGPQFIFQYYREEENGRGNFPPRFSGLQFPNYSSELNVNALELDDSALYLCASSPGSGLAGAEQFFGPGTRLTVL.

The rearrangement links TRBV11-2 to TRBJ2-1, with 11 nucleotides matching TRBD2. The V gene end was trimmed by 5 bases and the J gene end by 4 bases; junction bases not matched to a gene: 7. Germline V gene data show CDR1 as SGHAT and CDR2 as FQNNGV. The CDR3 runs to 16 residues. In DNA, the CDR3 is TGTGCCAGCAGCGCACTAGCGGGAGTATCGTACAATGAGCAGTTCTTC. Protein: CASSALAGVSYNEQFF.

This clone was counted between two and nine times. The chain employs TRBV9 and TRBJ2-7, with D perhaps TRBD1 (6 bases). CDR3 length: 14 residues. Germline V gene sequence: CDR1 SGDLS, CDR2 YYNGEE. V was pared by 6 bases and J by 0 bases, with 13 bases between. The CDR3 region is CASTETGDSYEQYF. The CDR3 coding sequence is TGTGCCAGCACCGAGACAGGAGACTCCTACGAGCAGTACTTC. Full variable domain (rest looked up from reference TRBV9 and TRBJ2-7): DSGVTQTPKHLITATGQRVTLRCSPRSGDLSVYWYQQSLDQGLQFLIQYYNGEERAKGNILERFSAQQFPDLHSELNLSSLELGDSALYFCASTETGDSYEQYFGPGTRLTVT.

For the CDR3, the DNA is TGTGCCAGCAGTTCACGATACGAGCAGTACTTC. It translates to CASSSRYEQYF. The V call is TRBV6-5, the J call TRBJ2-7, with D hard to call. The germline gives CDR1 MNHEY, CDR2 SVGAGI. V dropped 4 bases and J dropped 4 bases, with 5 bases sitting between them. The CDR3 totals 11 residues.

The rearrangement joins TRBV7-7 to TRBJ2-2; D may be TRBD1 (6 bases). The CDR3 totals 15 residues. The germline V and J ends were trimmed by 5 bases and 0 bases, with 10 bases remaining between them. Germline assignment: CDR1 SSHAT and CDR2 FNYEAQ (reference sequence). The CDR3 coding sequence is TGTGCCAGCAGCCCCGGGACACCGAACACCGGGGAGCTGTTTTTT. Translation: CASSPGTPNTGELFF.

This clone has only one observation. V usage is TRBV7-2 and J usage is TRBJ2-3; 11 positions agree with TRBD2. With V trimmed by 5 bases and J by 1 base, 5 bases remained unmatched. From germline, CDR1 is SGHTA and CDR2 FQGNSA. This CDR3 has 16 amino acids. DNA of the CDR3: TGTGCCAGCAGCCTCCTGGGACTAGCGGGCACAGATACGCAGTATTTT. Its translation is CASSLLGLAGTDTQYF.

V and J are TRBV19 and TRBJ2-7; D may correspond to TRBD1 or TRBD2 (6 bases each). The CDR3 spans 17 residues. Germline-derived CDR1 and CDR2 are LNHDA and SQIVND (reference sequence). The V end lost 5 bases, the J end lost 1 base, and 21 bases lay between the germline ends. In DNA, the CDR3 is TGTGCCAGTAGTCTCACGGGGGCGAGAGAAAAATCCTACGAGCAGTACTTC. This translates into CASSLTGAREKSYEQYF. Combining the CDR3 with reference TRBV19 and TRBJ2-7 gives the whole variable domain DGGITQSPKYLFRKEGQNVTLSCEQNLNHDAMYWYRQDPGQGLRLIYYSQIVNDFQKGDIAEGYSVSREKKESFPLTVTSAQKNPTAFYLCASSLTGAREKSYEQYFGPGTRLTVT.

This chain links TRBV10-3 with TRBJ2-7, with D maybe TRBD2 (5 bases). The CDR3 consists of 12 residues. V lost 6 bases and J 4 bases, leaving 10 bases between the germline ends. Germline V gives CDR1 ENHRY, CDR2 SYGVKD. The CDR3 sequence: CAISQTRYEQYF. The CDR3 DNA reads TGTGCCATCAGCCAAACTAGATACGAGCAGTACTTC.